This is a list of T cell receptor beta chains from one sample in a study of shared clonotypes between healthy human individuals. Profiled with immunoSEQ multiplex PCR; TCRdb holds only in-frame clones, not every one. The data contain about 490,000 clones, around 80% of them singletons. The source material was PBMCs. These receptors were taken from a woman aged 40 to 50 in good health. Some clones in this sample may be carry-over from other donors' samples. Both conserved end residues are part of each CDR3. D genes are given only for firm matches. The size entry is marked missing in some rows and otherwise reads once, few, many or a size class.

j_call: TRBJ2-2; clone_size: -; d_call: -; v_call: TRBV28; cdr3_nt: TGTGCCAGCAGTTTTAGGACTGGGCTTGAGGAGCTGTTTTTT; cdr3_aa: CASSFRTGLEELFF
j_call: TRBJ2-5; clone_size: few; d_call: -; v_call: TRBV5-1; cdr3_nt: TGCGCCAGCAGCTTTGCAGGGGCCCAAGAGACCCAGTACTTC; cdr3_aa: CASSFAGAQETQYF
j_call: TRBJ2-1; clone_size: few; d_call: TRBD2; v_call: TRBV30; cdr3_nt: TGTGCCTGGAGCCGGGAGGCCGAGCAGTTCTTC; cdr3_aa: CAWSREAEQFF
j_call: TRBJ2-3; clone_size: -; d_call: -; v_call: TRBV4-3; cdr3_nt: TGCGCCAGCAGCCAAGATTCCAGCGGGAGCACAGATACGCAGTATTTT; cdr3_aa: CASSQDSSGSTDTQYF
j_call: TRBJ2-3; clone_size: -; d_call: TRBD2; v_call: TRBV11-2; cdr3_nt: TGTGCCAGCAGCTCTAGCGGGAGTTCAGATACGCAGTATTTT; cdr3_aa: CASSSSGSSDTQYF
j_call: TRBJ2-7; clone_size: -; d_call: -; v_call: TRBV23-1; cdr3_nt: TGCGCCAGCAGTCAATCGTGTGGGACTGACTACGAGCAGTACTTC; cdr3_aa: CASSQSCGTDYEQYF
j_call: TRBJ2-2; clone_size: -; d_call: -; v_call: TRBV7-7; cdr3_nt: TGTGCCAGCAGCTTCTCGGCGAACACCGGGGAGCTGTTTTTT; cdr3_aa: CASSFSANTGELFF
j_call: TRBJ2-5; clone_size: -; d_call: -; v_call: TRBV6-5; cdr3_nt: TGTGCCAGCAGTCCGATACTAGGAGGAGAGACCCAGTACTTC; cdr3_aa: CASSPILGGETQYF
j_call: TRBJ1-3; clone_size: -; d_call: -; v_call: TRBV6-4; cdr3_nt: TGTGCCAGCAGTGAAGGTACGGGTGATACCATATATTTT; cdr3_aa: CASSEGTGDTIYF
j_call: TRBJ2-1; clone_size: many; d_call: TRBD1; v_call: TRBV27; cdr3_nt: TGTGCCAGCAGCTCACAACTCGGACAGGGGGCCTACAATGAGCAGTTCTTC; cdr3_aa: CASSSQLGQGAYNEQFF
j_call: TRBJ1-3; clone_size: -; d_call: -; v_call: TRBV7-9; cdr3_nt: TGTGCCAGCAGCAAAATGGCCACGAGCTCTGGAAACACCATATATTTT; cdr3_aa: CASSKMATSSGNTIYF
j_call: TRBJ2-3; clone_size: once; d_call: -; v_call: TRBV4-2; cdr3_nt: TGTGCCAGCAGCCAAAGGACAGATACGCAGTATTTT; cdr3_aa: CASSQRTDTQYF
j_call: TRBJ2-5; clone_size: -; d_call: TRBD2; v_call: TRBV10-3; cdr3_nt: TGTGCCATCAGTGATGGTCGGCTAGCGGCCTTCCAAGAGACCCAGTACTTC; cdr3_aa: CAISDGRLAAFQETQYF
j_call: TRBJ2-1; clone_size: -; d_call: -; v_call: TRBV5-1; cdr3_nt: TGCGCCAGCAGCCTTGGGAGCCCGAACAATGAGCAGTTCTTC; cdr3_aa: CASSLGSPNNEQFF
j_call: TRBJ2-2; clone_size: -; d_call: -; v_call: TRBV7-3; cdr3_nt: TGTGCCAGCAGCTTCGGCCCCGCCAGCCTTCACACCGGGGAGCTGTTTTTT; cdr3_aa: CASSFGPASLHTGELFF
j_call: TRBJ2-3; clone_size: -; d_call: -; v_call: TRBV7-2; cdr3_nt: TGTGCCAGCAGCTTAGGGGGTAGCGGAGGTATAGATACGCAGTATTTT; cdr3_aa: CASSLGGSGGIDTQYF
j_call: TRBJ1-3; clone_size: -; d_call: -; v_call: TRBV14; cdr3_nt: TGTGCCAGCAGCCGAACGGGGACGCTGGGAAACACCATATATTTT; cdr3_aa: CASSRTGTLGNTIYF
j_call: TRBJ1-2; clone_size: once; d_call: -; v_call: TRBV27; cdr3_nt: TGTGCCAGCAGTTTATCCCCCTCAAACTTCTATGGCTACACCTTC; cdr3_aa: CASSLSPSNFYGYTF
j_call: TRBJ1-1; clone_size: once; d_call: -; v_call: TRBV29-1; cdr3_nt: TGCAGCGTTAGCAGTACGAACACTGAAGCTTTCTTT; cdr3_aa: CSVSSTNTEAFF
j_call: TRBJ1-4; clone_size: -; d_call: -; v_call: TRBV19; cdr3_nt: TGTGCCAGTAGTTTCGGGGCAACCGCAACTAATGAAAAACTGTTTTTT; cdr3_aa: CASSFGATATNEKLFF
j_call: TRBJ2-5; clone_size: -; d_call: -; v_call: TRBV28; cdr3_nt: TGTGCCAGCAGTGATGTCGGACTTTCTCAAGAGACCCAGTACTTC; cdr3_aa: CASSDVGLSQETQYF
j_call: TRBJ2-7; clone_size: -; d_call: -; v_call: TRBV28; cdr3_nt: TGTGCCAGCCCCCCCCTCGGGGCGGCGCTAACCTACGAGCAGTACTTC; cdr3_aa: CASPPLGAALTYEQYF
j_call: TRBJ2-3; clone_size: -; d_call: TRBD2; v_call: TRBV4-1; cdr3_nt: TGCGCCAGCAGCCAAGACAAGGGACTAGCGTCTCTTAGTACAGATACGCAGTATTTT; cdr3_aa: CASSQDKGLASLSTDTQYF
j_call: TRBJ2-3; clone_size: few; d_call: TRBD2; v_call: TRBV30; cdr3_nt: TGTGCCTGGAGGTTAGCGGGGAGCACAGATACGCAGTATTTT; cdr3_aa: CAWRLAGSTDTQYF
j_call: TRBJ2-2; clone_size: -; d_call: -; v_call: TRBV27; cdr3_nt: TGTGCCAGCAGTTTATCGGCCTCGAACACCGGGGAGCTGTTTTTT; cdr3_aa: CASSLSASNTGELFF
j_call: TRBJ2-7; clone_size: -; d_call: -; v_call: TRBV10-2; cdr3_nt: TGCGCCAGCAGCTCAGCCGCCGGGACGATAAGCTCCTACGAGCAGTACTTC; cdr3_aa: CASSSAAGTISSYEQYF
j_call: TRBJ2-7; clone_size: -; d_call: -; v_call: TRBV2; cdr3_nt: TGTGCCAGTGCTGACCGAGACGACGAGCAGTACTTC; cdr3_aa: CASADRDDEQYF
j_call: TRBJ2-7; clone_size: -; d_call: -; v_call: TRBV11-2; cdr3_nt: TGTGCCAGCAGCTTGCCAACACGCTCCTACGAGCAGTACTTC; cdr3_aa: CASSLPTRSYEQYF
j_call: TRBJ2-1; clone_size: once; d_call: -; v_call: TRBV7-2; cdr3_nt: TGTGCCAGCCTCGAGGACCCCCTAATTGATGAGCAGTTCTTC; cdr3_aa: CASLEDPLIDEQFF
j_call: TRBJ2-2; clone_size: -; d_call: TRBD1; v_call: TRBV5-1; cdr3_nt: TGCGCCAGCAGCTTGGCCCCGACAGGGGCGGACACCGGGGAGCTGTTTTTT; cdr3_aa: CASSLAPTGADTGELFF
j_call: TRBJ1-5; clone_size: few; d_call: TRBD1; v_call: TRBV2; cdr3_nt: TGTGCCAGCAGACGGGACAGCAGGCGCAATCAGCCCCAGCATTTT; cdr3_aa: CASRRDSRRNQPQHF
j_call: TRBJ2-7; clone_size: -; d_call: TRBD2; v_call: TRBV29-1; cdr3_nt: TGCAGCGTTGAGGCTGGGGCGGGAGGGTACGAGCAGTACTTC; cdr3_aa: CSVEAGAGGYEQYF
j_call: TRBJ2-7; clone_size: -; d_call: TRBD2; v_call: TRBV28; cdr3_nt: TGTGCCAGCACTATAGAGCTAGCGGGAGGCCGGGGGTACGAGCAGTACTTC; cdr3_aa: CASTIELAGGRGYEQYF